The rows below give T cell receptor beta chains drawn from one sample of a study of blood T cell repertoires in COVID-19. Profiled with immunoSEQ multiplex PCR; TCRdb holds only in-frame clones, not every one. The sample lists 150,000 to 200,000 clones, around nine tenths seen once, with over 0.7% in the top ten. Source material: peripheral blood. The receptors stem from a woman aged 18-30 years who had recovered from COVID-19. Each CDR3 is given with its conserved first and last residue. A D gene is named only where the DNA matches it firmly. The size field is filled for only some rows; it gives once, few, many or a size class.

CASSAHYSGTGAYNSPLHF TGTGCCAGCAGTGCGCACTATTCCGGGACAGGGGCATATAATTCACCCCTCCACTTT TRBD1 - TRBJ1-6 TRBV6-1
CATSRGGEYSYTF TGTGCCACCAGCAGGGGGGGGGAGTATAGCTACACCTTC - - TRBJ1-2 TRBV15
CASTVIGRGGTGELFF TGTGCCAGCACCGTAATAGGGAGGGGCGGCACCGGGGAGCTGTTTTTT TRBD2 few TRBJ2-2 TRBV27
CATSDFQDGPGSPQHF TGTGCCACCAGTGATTTTCAGGACGGCCCAGGGTCGCCCCAGCATTTT - - TRBJ1-5 TRBV24-1
CASSQELAGGPGETQYF TGCGCCAGCAGCCAAGAGCTAGCGGGAGGGCCGGGTGAGACCCAGTACTTC TRBD2 - TRBJ2-5 TRBV4-3
CASSQSRQGGNEQFF TGCGCCAGCAGTCAATCGAGACAGGGAGGCAATGAGCAGTTCTTC - - TRBJ2-1 TRBV23-1
CASKMVGLGTEAFF TGTGCCAGTAAGATGGTGGGGCTGGGCACTGAAGCTTTCTTT - - TRBJ1-1 TRBV19
CASSLGSYYEQYF TGTGCCAGCAGCTTGGGCAGTTACTACGAGCAGTACTTC - - TRBJ2-7 TRBV7-9
CAISDGTSAYEQYF TGTGCCATCAGTGACGGGACTAGCGCCTACGAGCAGTACTTC TRBD2 - TRBJ2-7 TRBV10-3
CASSGPVGELFF TGTGCCAGCAGTGGTCCGGTCGGGGAGCTGTTTTTT - - TRBJ2-2 TRBV2
CASSYGVGLYEQYF TGTGCCAGCAGTTACGGAGTAGGCCTCTACGAGCAGTACTTC - - TRBJ2-7 TRBV6-5
CASSLYRGRPYNEQFF TGTGCCAGCAGCTTATATCGCGGGAGGCCCTACAATGAGCAGTTCTTC TRBD2 once TRBJ2-1 TRBV7-2
CASSQGTGLGEKLFF TGCGCCAGCAGCCAAGGAACAGGGCTTGGAGAAAAACTGTTTTTT - once TRBJ1-4 TRBV4-1
CASALGANTGELFF TGTGCTAGTGCCCTCGGAGCGAACACCGGGGAGCTGTTTTTT - - TRBJ2-2 TRBV12-5
CASSLVVTGANYGYTF TGCGCCAGCAGCTTGGTTGTGACAGGGGCGAACTATGGCTACACCTTC TRBD1 - TRBJ1-2 TRBV5-1
CASSLTGSYGYTF TGTGCCAGCAGTTTGACGGGATCCTATGGCTACACCTTC - - TRBJ1-2 TRBV28
CASSEVQGGDTQYF TGTGCCAGCAGTGAAGTACAGGGTGGAGATACGCAGTATTTT - - TRBJ2-3 TRBV2
CASSYGSSGSTDTQYF TGTGCCAGCAGTTACGGGTCTAGCGGAAGCACAGATACGCAGTATTTT TRBD2 few TRBJ2-3 TRBV6-5
CASRTGISGNTIYF TGTGCCAGCAGAACAGGGATTTCTGGAAACACCATATATTTT - - TRBJ1-3 TRBV28